This T cell receptor (beta chain) was documented in a study of blood T cell repertoires in COVID-19. Per the germline V gene, CDR1 is ENHRY and CDR2 is SYGVKD. The V end was cut by 4 bases, the J end by 5 bases, with 9 bases between. The CDR3 has 13 residues. Original methodology: It was from reference gene primer amplification that nucleated cell counts were estimated. Here immunoSEQ multiplex PCR was the method, and the copy in TCRdb shows in-frame clones only, minus some. That table gives V, J and clone size, and the DNA gave D and trimming. The data hold 70,000 or so clones, with roughly 82% observed a single time.

The gene calls are TRBV10-3 and TRBJ1-5; tentative D call: TRBD1 (6 bases). This receptor was identified in a human donor in a cohort sampled during active COVID-19. The specimen was peripheral blood. CDR3 region: CAISGGGDQPQHF. The CDR3 DNA sequence: TGTGCCATCAGTGGGGGGGGCGATCAGCCCCAGCATTTT.